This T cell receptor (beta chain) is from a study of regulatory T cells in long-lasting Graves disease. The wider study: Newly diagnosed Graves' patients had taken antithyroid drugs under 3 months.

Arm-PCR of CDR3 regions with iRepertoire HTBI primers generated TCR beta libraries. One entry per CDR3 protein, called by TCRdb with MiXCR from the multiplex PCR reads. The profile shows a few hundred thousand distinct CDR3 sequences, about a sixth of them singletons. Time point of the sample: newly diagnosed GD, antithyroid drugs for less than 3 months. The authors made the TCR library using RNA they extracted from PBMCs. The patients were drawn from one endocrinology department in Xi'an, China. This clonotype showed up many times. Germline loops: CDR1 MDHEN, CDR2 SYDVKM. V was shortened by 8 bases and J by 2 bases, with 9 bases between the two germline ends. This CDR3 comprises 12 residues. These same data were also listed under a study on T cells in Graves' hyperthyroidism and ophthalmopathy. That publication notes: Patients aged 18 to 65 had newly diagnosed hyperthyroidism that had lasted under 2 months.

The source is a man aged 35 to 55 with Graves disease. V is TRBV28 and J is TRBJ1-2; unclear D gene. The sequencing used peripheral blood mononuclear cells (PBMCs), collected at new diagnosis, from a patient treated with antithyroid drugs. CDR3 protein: CASADGNYGYTF. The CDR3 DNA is TGTGCCAGCGCGGACGGAAACTATGGCTACACCTTC.